This is a list of T cell receptor beta chains from one sample in a study of neoadjuvant anti-PD-1 for oral cavity cancer. Using immunoSEQ multiplex PCR, the repertoire was profiled, and TCRdb retains in-frame clones only, with some absent. The sample carries over 80,000 clones, about 80% recorded once. The input for sequencing was PBMCs, taken before nivolumab (anti-PD-1) treatment. The receptors were gathered from a person aged 40 to 85 with oral cavity squamous cell carcinoma. CDR3s include the opening cysteine and the closing phenylalanine or tryptophan. The D gene is left open where the match is weak. Some rows mark clone size as missing; the rest say once, few, many or name a class of expanded clone.

CDR3nt: TGTGCCAGCAGCATCCGACAGACGTGGTCCGGAAACACCATATATTTT; CDR3aa: CASSIRQTWSGNTIYF; v_gene: TRBV5-6; d_gene: .; abundance: once; j_gene: TRBJ1-3
CDR3nt: TGTGCCAGCAGCCGCGGACAGGGAACAGATACGCAGTATTTT; CDR3aa: CASSRGQGTDTQYF; v_gene: TRBV7-9; d_gene: TRBD1; abundance: .; j_gene: TRBJ2-3
CDR3nt: TGTGCCAGCAGCCTCGGGGAGACCCAGTACTTC; CDR3aa: CASSLGETQYF; v_gene: TRBV6-5; d_gene: .; abundance: .; j_gene: TRBJ2-5
CDR3nt: TGTGCCAGCAGCTTAGTACTAGCGGGATTCCACGAGCAGTACTTC; CDR3aa: CASSLVLAGFHEQYF; v_gene: TRBV7-8; d_gene: TRBD2; abundance: .; j_gene: TRBJ2-7
CDR3nt: TGTGCCAGCAGTCGTACTACCAGCAAAGAAAAACTGTTTTTT; CDR3aa: CASSRTTSKEKLFF; v_gene: TRBV5-8; d_gene: .; abundance: few; j_gene: TRBJ1-4
CDR3nt: TGTGCCAGCAGTTTGGCGGGAGTGGGGGAGCAGTACTTC; CDR3aa: CASSLAGVGEQYF; v_gene: TRBV6-5; d_gene: TRBD2; abundance: .; j_gene: TRBJ2-7
CDR3nt: TGTGCCAGCAGGCGGACAGGGAACTATGGCTACACCTTC; CDR3aa: CASRRTGNYGYTF; v_gene: TRBV27; d_gene: TRBD1; abundance: .; j_gene: TRBJ1-2
CDR3nt: TGTGCCAGCAGCCGGCCCTACGAATTTAAGCAGTACTTC; CDR3aa: CASSRPYEFKQYF; v_gene: TRBV14; d_gene: .; abundance: .; j_gene: TRBJ2-7
CDR3nt: TGTGCCAGCAGAAGACTCAATGAGCAGTTCTTC; CDR3aa: CASRRLNEQFF; v_gene: TRBV2; d_gene: .; abundance: .; j_gene: TRBJ2-1
CDR3nt: TGTGCCAGCAGGTATGACATTATAGGCAATCAGCCCCAGCATTTT; CDR3aa: CASRYDIIGNQPQHF; v_gene: TRBV2; d_gene: .; abundance: .; j_gene: TRBJ1-5